One sample yielded the 8 T cell receptor beta chains listed below, sequenced in a study of identical twins. In TCRdb, the 5' RACE reads were re-called with MiXCR into one record per CDR3 protein. The sample contains 210,000 or so distinct CDR3 sequences, around 8% of which appear only once. The sample was also reused in another study, on yellow fever vaccine responses in identical twins.

Source material: memory (CD45RO+) T cells sorted from blood. The receptors derive from a woman aged 18-29 years in good health.

This clonotype has just a few counts. This chain links TRBV5-1 with TRBJ2-1; TRBD2 aligns across 12 bases. The V segment lost 2 bases and the J segment 9 bases; nucleotides outside the gene matches: 6. Germline CDR1 reads SGHRS; CDR2 reads YFSETQ. This CDR3 spans 15 amino acids. CDR3 region: CASSFLAGGLGEQFF. Written as DNA, the CDR3 is TGCGCCAGCAGCTTTCTAGCGGGGGGGCTCGGTGAGCAGTTCTTC. The whole variable domain, remainder taken from reference TRBV5-1 and TRBJ2-1, is KAGVTQTPRYLIKTRGQQVTLSCSPISGHRSVSWYQQTPGQGLQFLFEYFSETQRNKGNFPGRFSGRQFSNSRSEMNVSTLELGDSALYLCASSFLAGGLGEQFFGPGTRLTVL.

A few counts support this clonotype. This chain uses TRBV24-1 with TRBJ2-5, with TRBD2 identical over 7 bases. The germline gives CDR1 KGHDR, CDR2 SFDVKD. The trim removed 9 bases at V and 3 bases at J, leaving 9 bases unmatched. The CDR3 loop spans 14 amino acids. The CDR3 DNA follows: TGTGCCACCTCCCGAGGACTAGTTGAAGAGACCCAGTACTTC. It translates to CATSRGLVEETQYF.

The chain joins TRBV24-1 to TRBJ2-1, with TRBD2 matching over 10 bases. The CDR3 totals 20 residues. Germline CDR1 and CDR2: KGHDR and SFDVKD. V lost 5 bases, J lost 0 bases, and 15 bases stayed unmatched. The CDR3 sequence is CATSALGLAGAQSSYNEQFF. DNA for the CDR3: TGTGCCACCAGTGCCCTGGGGCTAGCGGGAGCCCAGAGCTCCTACAATGAGCAGTTCTTC.

In this sample, this clonotype turned up a few times. The chain joins TRBV7-9 to TRBJ2-4; 14 bases map to TRBD2. The CDR3 extends over 17 amino acids. V dropped 3 bases and J dropped 8; count of bases not matched to a gene: 9. Germline V gene data show CDR1 as SEHNR and CDR2 as FQNEAQ (reference sequence). In nucleotides, the CDR3 is TGTGCCAGCAGCTTCGGGACTAGCGGGGGCGGTGGTTACATTCAGTACTTC. Its translation: CASSFGTSGGGGYIQYF.

V gene TRBV15 combines with J gene TRBJ2-1; D is perhaps TRBD2 (5 bases). Germline V gene lookup returns CDR1 LNHNV and CDR2 YYDKDF (reference sequence). With 1 base removed from V and 7 bases from J, the gap between germline ends came to 11 bases. This CDR3 is 14 amino acids long. CDR3 region: CATSRGGGGNEQFF. Here the CDR3 DNA reads TGTGCCACCAGCAGAGGCGGAGGTGGGAATGAGCAGTTCTTC. The complete variable domain, with remaining parts taken from reference TRBV15 and TRBJ2-1, reads DAMVIQNPRYQVTQFGKPVTLSCSQTLNHNVMYWYQQKSSQAPKLLFHYYDKDFNNEADTPDNFQSRRPNTSFCFLDIRSPGLGDTAMYLCATSRGGGGNEQFFGPGTRLTVL.

At least ten counts were recorded for this clonotype. The chain employs TRBV6-1 and TRBJ1-4, with D possibly matching TRBD1 (6 bases). V lost 6 bases and J lost 5, with 13 bases in between. The CDR3 is made up of 14 amino acids. Germline loops: CDR1 MNHNS, CDR2 SASEGT. CDR3 residues: CASRARGGNEKLFF. As DNA, the CDR3 is TGTGCCAGCAGGGCAAGGGGGGGAAATGAAAAACTGTTTTTT.

In this sample, this clonotype turned up many times. The chain links TRBV6-2 or TRBV6-3 to TRBJ2-5; D possibly corresponds to TRBD2 (6 bases). Trimming removed 4 bases at V and 6 bases at J, with 21 bases between. Germline V gene lookup returns CDR1 MNHEY and CDR2 SVGEGT. This CDR3 spans 16 amino acids. CDR3 sequence: CASSFRRDFVGKTQYF. The CDR3 DNA is TGTGCCAGCAGTTTTCGCCGGGACTTTGTAGGGAAGACCCAGTACTTC.

The table lists this clonotype with many counts. This CDR3 reads CAISDGQGPDSPLHF. The CDR3, as DNA: TGTGCCATCAGTGATGGACAGGGTCCGGATTCACCCCTCCACTTT. The V gene is TRBV10-3, the J gene TRBJ1-6; 8 bases match TRBD1. Per the germline V gene, CDR1 is ENHRY and CDR2 is SYGVKD. CDR3 length equals 15 residues. The V segment lost 3 bases and the J segment 8 bases; nucleotides outside the gene matches: 6.